Described below is a single T cell receptor beta chain sequence and its context. Its antigen is unknown. V was clipped by 1 base and J by 0 bases, with 6 bases between them. The length of the CDR3 is 15 residues. Germline loops: CDR1 SGHAT, CDR2 FQNNGV. The record originates from a study of human T cells and chemical hapten exposure. Each CDR3 protein is one row after TCRdb ran MiXCR on the RACE reads. The data contain 35,000 to 50,000 distinct CDR3 sequences, 9.5% to 15% of them singletons. The sample's time point: pre-sensitization, week 0. Treatment indicated: therapeutic diphenylcyclopropenone sensitization with weekly scalp DPC. General study findings and limits: Expanded TCRs clustered into significantly more large CDR3 similarity groups than controls, the analysis revealed. High-frequency TCRs, those above 1 in 1000, stayed the same after DPC sensitization.

The TCR originated in a woman younger than 45 with alopecia areata. Some clones in this sample may be carry-over from other donors' samples. The genes are TRBV11-2 and TRBJ2-2; D unclear. The material sequenced was whole blood, taken in connection with sensitization to the hapten diphenylcyclopropenone (DPC). CDR3 coding DNA: TGTGCCAGCAGCTTAGGGCGAACGAACACCGGGGAGCTGTTTTTT. It specifies CASSLGRTNTGELFF.